These 28 T cell receptor beta chains came from one sample sequenced in a study of OX40 agonist ivuxolimab in advanced cancers. Generated by immunoSEQ multiplex PCR, the TCRdb table keeps only in-frame clones and is missing some. The sample lists tens of thousands of clones; approximately 92% were seen once. This specimen was CD4+ or CD8+ T cells sorted from blood, taken in a trial of the OX40 agonist ivuxolimab. These receptors all come from an adult with an advanced solid tumor such as melanoma, head and neck, liver or kidney cancer.

V usage is TRBV30 and J usage is TRBJ2-1; TRBD2 aligns across 14 bases. V dropped 1 base and J dropped 2; count of bases not matched to a gene: 10. The CDR3 spans 19 residues. The germline V gene encodes CDR1 GTSNPN and CDR2 SVGIG (reference sequence). In DNA form, the CDR3 reads TGTGCCTGGAGTGCCTCCGGGACTAGCGGGAGATTAGCCTACAATGAGCAGTTCTTC. This codes for CAWSASGTSGRLAYNEQFF.

The chain joins TRBV4-3 to TRBJ2-7; 9 bases fit TRBD1. V shed 4 bases, J shed 3 bases, and the junction held 4 bases outside the gene matches. From germline, CDR1 is LGHNA and CDR2 YSLEER. CDR3 length: 14 residues. The CDR3 loop reads CASSPSGQGYEQYF. The CDR3 nucleotides read TGCGCCAGCAGCCCATCGGGACAGGGCTACGAGCAGTACTTC.

This chain joins TRBV2 and TRBJ2-1, with TRBD2 matching over 12 bases. The CDR3 covers 15 residues. V gave up 8 bases and J gave up 8 bases; unmatched junction bases: 10. Looked up from germline, CDR1 is SNHLY and CDR2 is FYNNEI. The DNA of the CDR3 is TGTGCCAGCCGCCCCCTAGCGGGAGGGCCCGATGAGCAGTTCTTC. This translates into CASRPLAGGPDEQFF.

The J gene is TRBJ2-4, the V gene TRBV30, with D possibly being TRBD1 (5 bases). V was trimmed by 0 bases and J by 8 bases, leaving 11 bases between them. The CDR3 runs to 13 residues. In germline, CDR1 is GTSNPN, CDR2 SVGIG (reference sequence). CDR3 sequence: CAWSVGVYDIQYF. CDR3 DNA: TGTGCCTGGAGTGTAGGGGTATATGACATTCAGTACTTC.

The gene calls are TRBV7-2 and TRBJ2-1; D is unclear. The germline V and J ends were trimmed by 7 bases and 4 bases, with 14 bases remaining between them. Looked up from germline, CDR1 is SGHTA and CDR2 is FQGNSA. This CDR3 region has 14 residues. CDR3 sequence: CASTKPDVYNEQFF. The CDR3 coding sequence is TGTGCCAGCACCAAACCGGACGTTTACAATGAGCAGTTCTTC.

This chain links TRBV5-1 with TRBJ2-7, with D possibly called TRBD1 or TRBD2 (6 bases each). Germline values: CDR1 SGHRS, CDR2 YFSETQ. Trimming took 0 bases from V and 3 from J, leaving 10 bases between them. This CDR3 comprises 14 residues. The CDR3 spells CASSLGGGLYEQYF. DNA for the CDR3: TGCGCCAGCAGCTTGGGAGGGGGACTCTACGAGCAGTACTTC.

The genes are TRBV5-1 and TRBJ1-1, with 10 bases that match TRBD1. The CDR3 sequence is 14 residues long. Germline V lookup: CDR1 SGHRS, CDR2 YFSETQ. V shed 4 bases and J 7 bases; nucleotides not matched to a gene: 7. The CDR3 loop reads CASSVRQGAHEAFF. The DNA of the CDR3 is TGCGCCAGCAGCGTGCGACAGGGGGCGCATGAAGCTTTCTTT.

The genes are TRBV19 and TRBJ1-4; unclear D gene. Germline V CDR1 and CDR2: LNHDA, SQIVND (reference sequence). The CDR3 has 14 amino acids. V dropped 5 bases and J dropped 8 bases, with 15 bases sitting between them. The CDR3 protein is CASSPWVTVEKLFF. CDR3 coding DNA: TGTGCCAGTAGTCCCTGGGTCACCGTAGAAAAACTGTTTTTT.

This clone was observed once. The chain recombines TRBV19 with TRBJ2-6; D is unresolved. The length of the CDR3 is 15 residues. V lost 7 bases, J lost 0 bases, and 10 bases lay in between. Germline V gives CDR1 LNHDA, CDR2 SQIVND (reference sequence). In nucleotides, the CDR3 is TGTGCCAGTACTTCTCGGCGCTCTGGGGCCAACGTCCTGACTTTC. It yields the protein CASTSRRSGANVLTF.

This clone was seen a single time. CDR3 residues: CASSPTGGSNQPQHF. The CDR3 nucleotides are TGTGCCAGCTCACCTACAGGGGGAAGCAATCAGCCCCAGCATTTT. The chain couples TRBV18 to TRBJ1-5, with 8 positions matching TRBD1. With V trimmed by 3 bases and J by 1 base, 2 bases remained unmatched. CDR3 length equals 15 residues. Germline V lookup: CDR1 KGHSH, CDR2 LQKENI.

V and J are TRBV7-9 and TRBJ1-2; D gene unclear. Germline CDR1 and CDR2: SEHNR and FQNEAQ (reference sequence). The CDR3 totals 14 residues. The V end lost 1 base, the J end lost 0 bases, and 6 bases lay between the germline ends. The CDR3 spells CASSLEGPNYGYTF. In nucleotides, the CDR3 is TGTGCCAGCAGCTTAGAAGGGCCTAACTATGGCTACACCTTC.

The chain has TRBV30 and TRBJ1-3; weak D call: TRBD1 (6 bases). Germline values: CDR1 GTSNPN, CDR2 SVGIG (reference sequence). The CDR3 has 16 residues. V lost 0 bases and J lost 0, with 12 bases in between. The CDR3 nucleotides read TGTGCCTGGAGTGTAGGAACAGGGTCCTCTGGAAACACCATATATTTT. It specifies CAWSVGTGSSGNTIYF. The entire variable domain, with the rest obtained from reference TRBV30 and TRBJ1-3, is as follows: SQTIHQWPATLVQPVGSPLSLECTVEGTSNPNLYWYRQAAGRGLQLLFYSVGIGQISSEVPQNLSASRPQDRQFILSSKKLLLSDSGFYLCAWSVGTGSSGNTIYFGEGSWLTVV.

CDR3: CASSRWGLRETQYF. CDR3 sequence (DNA): TGTGCCAGCAGCCGGTGGGGACTTAGAGAGACCCAGTACTTC. The chain couples TRBV14 to TRBJ2-5; D perhaps matches TRBD2 (6 bases). This CDR3 comprises 14 residues. V was pared by 4 bases and J by 4 bases, with 13 bases between. Germline V lookup: CDR1 SGHDN, CDR2 FVKESK.

A single count supports this clone. J is TRBJ1-1 and V is TRBV18; 11 positions agree with TRBD1. V lost 3 bases to trimming and J lost 5 bases; unmatched junction nucleotides: 8. Germline V gives CDR1 KGHSH, CDR2 LQKENI. The CDR3 is 16 amino acids. The CDR3 DNA sequence: TGTGCCAGCTCACCTAATACCGGGACAGGGGGGACTGAAGCTTTCTTT. It codes for CASSPNTGTGGTEAFF.

The V and J genes are TRBV11-2 and TRBJ2-6, with a possible D match to TRBD1 (5 bases). The germline V gene has CDR1 SGHAT and CDR2 FQNNGV. V was cut by 4 bases and J by 0 bases, with 16 bases left in between. This CDR3 region has 18 residues. The CDR3 nucleotides are TGTGCCAGCAGCTCTTCGACAGCTTACCTCTCTGGGGCCAACGTCCTGACTTTC. It specifies CASSSSTAYLSGANVLTF.

V gene TRBV30 combines with J gene TRBJ2-7, with D possibly TRBD1 on 6 matching bases. The CDR3 totals 13 residues. Trimming removed 7 bases at V and 6 bases at J, with 19 bases between. CDR1 GTSNPN and CDR2 SVGIG come from the germline V gene (reference sequence). As DNA, the CDR3 is TGTGCCTCCCTAGACCAGGGGTATGGCGAGCAGTACTTC. Encoded protein: CASLDQGYGEQYF.

The V and J genes are TRBV7-9 and TRBJ2-1; no definite D call. Germline V gene lookup returns CDR1 SEHNR and CDR2 FQNEAQ (reference sequence). Between the trimmed V and J ends, which lost 5 bases and 1 base, there was a span of 15 bases. This CDR3 spans 16 amino acids. The DNA for the CDR3 is TGTGCCAGCAGCCGTGTTAGGGCGGCTTCCTACAATGAGCAGTTCTTC. Translated, it gives CASSRVRAASYNEQFF.

The chain combines TRBV19 with TRBJ2-4; 7 bases map to TRBD1. Germline CDR1 reads LNHDA; CDR2 reads SQIVND (reference sequence). CDR3 size: 16 residues. With 0 bases clipped from V and 7 bases from J, the junction kept 9 bases outside the gene matches. The CDR3, as DNA: TGTGCCAGTAGTATAGAAAAACAACAGGGGAATAACATTCAGTACTTC. It is translated as CASSIEKQQGNNIQYF. Complete variable domain (other parts from reference TRBV19 and TRBJ2-4): DGGITQSPKYLFRKEGQNVTLSCEQNLNHDAMYWYRQDPGQGLRLIYYSQIVNDFQKGDIAEGYSVSREKKESFPLTVTSAQKNPTAFYLCASSIEKQQGNNIQYFGAGTRLSVL.

This chain connects TRBV7-2 to TRBJ2-7; D might be TRBD2 (5 bases). Trimming stripped 1 base from V and 1 base from J, with 5 bases between. The CDR3 runs to 13 residues. Germline V gives CDR1 SGHTA, CDR2 FQGNSA. The DNA of the CDR3 is TGTGCCAGCAGCTTAGAGCGGTCCTACGAGCAGTACTTC. Protein product: CASSLERSYEQYF.

The chain combines TRBV10-3 with TRBJ1-4; unclear D gene. This CDR3 has 15 residues. The germline CDR1 and CDR2 sequences are ENHRY and SYGVKD. The V gene lost 0 bases and the J gene lost 0 bases, with 5 bases spanning the gap. The CDR3 DNA reads as TGTGCCATCAGTGAGTCAGTGGCAACTAATGAAAAACTGTTTTTT. This codes for CAISESVATNEKLFF.

The chain is built from TRBV6-5 and TRBJ2-1, with 9 bases aligning to TRBD2. The CDR3 sequence is 14 residues long. V was clipped by 6 bases and J by 7 bases; unmatched bases: 7. Germline V lookup: CDR1 MNHEY, CDR2 SVGAGI. The CDR3 region has the DNA TGTGCCAGCAGAAATAGCGGGAGCGGGAATGAGCAGTTCTTC. Protein: CASRNSGSGNEQFF.

The chain recombines TRBV2 with TRBJ2-7, with unresolved D. CDR1 and CDR2 (germline): SNHLY, FYNNEI. V was cut by 7 bases and J by 0 bases, with 13 bases left in between. CDR3 length equals 14 residues. CDR3 bases: TGTGCCAGCATTCCAGGCCGTTACTCCTACGAGCAGTACTTC. Residues: CASIPGRYSYEQYF.

This chain connects TRBV5-4 to TRBJ2-1; TRBD2 aligns across 8 bases. V was pared by 0 bases and J by 0 bases, with 2 bases of the junction left unmatched. Germline V gene sequence: CDR1 SGHNT, CDR2 YYREEE (reference sequence). The CDR3 extends over 16 amino acids. CDR3 DNA: TGTGCCAGCAGCTTGGCGGGAGGGAACTCCTACAATGAGCAGTTCTTC. It yields the protein CASSLAGGNSYNEQFF.

V and J are TRBV27 and TRBJ1-5; 7 bases are shared with TRBD1. CDR1 and CDR2 (germline): MNHEY, SMNVEV (reference sequence). V trimming: 5 bases; J trimming: 3 bases; junction bases outside the gene matches: 4. The CDR3 spans 14 residues. CDR3: CASSLQGINQPQHF. The CDR3 DNA reads as TGTGCCAGCAGTCTACAGGGGATCAATCAGCCCCAGCATTTT.

The chain has TRBV29-1 and TRBJ1-5; no definite D call. The CDR3 has 18 amino acids. Germline CDR1 and CDR2: SQVTM and ANQGSEA. Trimming shortened V by 6 bases and J by 0 bases, and 24 bases separated the two germline ends. The CDR3 reads CSVEPWSRINHSNQPQHF. CDR3 bases: TGCAGCGTCGAACCCTGGTCCAGGATTAACCATAGCAATCAGCCCCAGCATTTT.

The CDR3 DNA reads TGTGCCAGCAGCTTAGATTGGGGGAACACTGAAGCTTTCTTT. It yields the protein CASSLDWGNTEAFF. The rearrangement joins TRBV7-9 to TRBJ1-1, with no clear D. Trimming stripped 1 base from V and 1 base from J, with 7 bases between. Germline V CDR1 and CDR2: SEHNR, FQNEAQ (reference sequence). The CDR3 loop spans 14 amino acids.

This rearrangement joins TRBV19 to TRBJ1-1; D not resolved. V lost 2 bases and J 2 bases, leaving 6 bases between the germline ends. The CDR3 consists of 13 residues. Germline CDR1 is LNHDA and CDR2 is SQIVND (reference sequence). The CDR3 here is CASSINLNTEAFF. CDR3 coding DNA: TGTGCCAGTAGTATAAACTTAAACACTGAAGCTTTCTTT.

As regards this clone: A junction end diverges from the germline sequence, so it may reflect a read error. V gene TRBV7-7 combines with J gene TRBJ2-3; D gene unclear. The CDR3 totals 15 residues. Germline V gene lookup returns CDR1 SSHAT and CDR2 FNYEAQ (reference sequence). The CDR3: CASSLKASSTDTQYF. Here the CDR3 DNA reads TGTGCTAGCAGCTTAAAGGCTTCTAGCACAGATACGCAGTATTTT.